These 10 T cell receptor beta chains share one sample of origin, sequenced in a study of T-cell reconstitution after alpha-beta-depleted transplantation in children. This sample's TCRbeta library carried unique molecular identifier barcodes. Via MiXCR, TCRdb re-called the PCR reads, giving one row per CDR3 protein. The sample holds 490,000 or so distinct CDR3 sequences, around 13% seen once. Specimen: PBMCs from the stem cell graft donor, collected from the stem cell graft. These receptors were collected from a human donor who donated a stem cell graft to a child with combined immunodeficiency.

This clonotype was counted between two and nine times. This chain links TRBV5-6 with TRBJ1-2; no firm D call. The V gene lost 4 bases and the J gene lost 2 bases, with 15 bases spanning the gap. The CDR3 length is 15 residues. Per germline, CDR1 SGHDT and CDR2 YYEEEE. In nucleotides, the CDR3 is TGTGCCAGCAGCCATTCGACTGCCGGGAACTATGGCTACACCTTC. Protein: CASSHSTAGNYGYTF.

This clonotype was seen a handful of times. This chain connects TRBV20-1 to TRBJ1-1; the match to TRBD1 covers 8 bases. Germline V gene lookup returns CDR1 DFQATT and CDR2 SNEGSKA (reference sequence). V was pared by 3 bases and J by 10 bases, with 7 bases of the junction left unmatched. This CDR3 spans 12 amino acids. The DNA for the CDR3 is TGCAGTGCTAGGGGGACAGGCCCCCGAGCTTTCTTT. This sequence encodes CSARGTGPRAFF.

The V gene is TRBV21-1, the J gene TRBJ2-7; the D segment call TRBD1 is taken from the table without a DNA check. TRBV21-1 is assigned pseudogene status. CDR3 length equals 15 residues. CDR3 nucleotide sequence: TGTGCCAGGCCAGGGGTGCGGGAGGAGCCCTACGAGCAGTACTTC. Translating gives CARPGVREEPYEQYF.

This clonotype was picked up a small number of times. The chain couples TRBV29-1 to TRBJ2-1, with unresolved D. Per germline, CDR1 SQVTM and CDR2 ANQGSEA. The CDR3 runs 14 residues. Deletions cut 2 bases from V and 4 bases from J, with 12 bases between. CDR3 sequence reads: CSVERLSHYNEQFF. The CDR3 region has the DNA TGCAGCGTTGAAAGGCTATCCCATTACAATGAGCAGTTCTTC.

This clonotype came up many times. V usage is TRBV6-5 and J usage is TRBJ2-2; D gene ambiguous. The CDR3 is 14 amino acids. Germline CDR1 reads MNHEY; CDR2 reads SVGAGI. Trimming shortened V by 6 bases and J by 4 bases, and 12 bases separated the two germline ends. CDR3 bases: TGTGCCAGCAGACCCGACCCACGCACCGGGGAGCTGTTTTTT. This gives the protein CASRPDPRTGELFF.

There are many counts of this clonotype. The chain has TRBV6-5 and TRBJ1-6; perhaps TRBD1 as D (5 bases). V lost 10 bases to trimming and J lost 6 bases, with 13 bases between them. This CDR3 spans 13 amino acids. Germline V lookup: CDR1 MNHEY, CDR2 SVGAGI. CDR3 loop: CATTRDFNSPLHF. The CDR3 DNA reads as TGTGCCACCACTAGGGACTTTAATTCACCCCTCCACTTT.

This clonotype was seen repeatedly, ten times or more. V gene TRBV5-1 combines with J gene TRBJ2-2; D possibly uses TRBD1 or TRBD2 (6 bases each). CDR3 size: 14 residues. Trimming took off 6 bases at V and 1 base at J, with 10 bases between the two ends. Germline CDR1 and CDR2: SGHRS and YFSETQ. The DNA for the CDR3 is TGCGCCAGCAACGCGGGACAGAACACCGGGGAGCTGTTTTTT. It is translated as CASNAGQNTGELFF. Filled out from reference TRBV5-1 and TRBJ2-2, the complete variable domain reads KAGVTQTPRYLIKTRGQQVTLSCSPISGHRSVSWYQQTPGQGLQFLFEYFSETQRNKGNFPGRFSGRQFSNSRSEMNVSTLELGDSALYLCASNAGQNTGELFFGEGSRLTVL.

CDR3 nucleotide sequence: TGTGCCAGCAGTTTAGCGGGGGGGCGTTCCCAGTACTTC. Amino acids: CASSLAGGRSQYF. The chain combines TRBV6-5 with TRBJ2-5; 11 bases line up with TRBD2. V shed 4 bases, J shed 9 bases, and the junction held 4 bases outside the gene matches. CDR1 and CDR2 (germline): MNHEY, SVGAGI. The CDR3 length is 13 residues.

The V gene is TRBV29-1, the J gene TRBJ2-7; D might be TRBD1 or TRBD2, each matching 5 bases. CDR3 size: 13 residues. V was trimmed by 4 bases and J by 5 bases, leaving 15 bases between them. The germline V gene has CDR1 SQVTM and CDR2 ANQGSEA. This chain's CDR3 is CSVARDGNDEQYF. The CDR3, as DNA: TGCAGCGTTGCCCGGGACGGTAACGACGAGCAGTACTTC.

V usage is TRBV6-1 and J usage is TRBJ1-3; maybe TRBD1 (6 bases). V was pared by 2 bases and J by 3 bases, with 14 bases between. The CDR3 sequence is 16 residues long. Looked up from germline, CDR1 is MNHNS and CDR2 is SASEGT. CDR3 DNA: TGTGCCAGCAGTGAACTGGACAGCGAGCTTGGAAACACCATATATTTT. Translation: CASSELDSELGNTIYF.